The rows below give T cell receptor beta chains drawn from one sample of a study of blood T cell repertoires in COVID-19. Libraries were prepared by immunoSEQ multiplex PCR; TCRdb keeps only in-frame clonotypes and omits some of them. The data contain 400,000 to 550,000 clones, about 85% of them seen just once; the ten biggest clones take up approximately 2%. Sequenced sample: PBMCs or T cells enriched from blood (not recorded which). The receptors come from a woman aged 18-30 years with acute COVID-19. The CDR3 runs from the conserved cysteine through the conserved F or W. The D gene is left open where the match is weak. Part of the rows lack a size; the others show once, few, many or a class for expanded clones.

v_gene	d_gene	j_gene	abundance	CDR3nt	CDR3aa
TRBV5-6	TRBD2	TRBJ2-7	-	TGTGCCAGCAGCTTCAGGTGGACTAGCGGCTACGAGCAGTACTTC	CASSFRWTSGYEQYF
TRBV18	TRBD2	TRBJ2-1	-	TGTGCCAGCTCACCACGGTCTGGGAGCGGGGGGGCAGGCGATGAGCAGTTCTTC	CASSPRSGSGGAGDEQFF
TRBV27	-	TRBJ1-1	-	TGTGCCAGCAGTTTATCTGGGGAGGGGATCACTGAAGCTTTCTTT	CASSLSGEGITEAFF
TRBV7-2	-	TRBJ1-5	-	TGTGCCAGCAGCTCACAGGGTTGGCCCCAGCATTTT	CASSSQGWPQHF
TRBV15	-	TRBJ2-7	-	TGTGCCACCAGGAGTGGGGACTGGTTTGAGCAGTACTTC	CATRSGDWFEQYF
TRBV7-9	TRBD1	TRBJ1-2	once	TGTGCCAGCAGCTCGGGACAGGGTACTAATGGCTACACCTTC	CASSSGQGTNGYTF
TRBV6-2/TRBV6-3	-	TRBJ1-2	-	TGTGCCAGCAGTGTACAGGGCGATCGGTCTGGCTACACCTTC	CASSVQGDRSGYTF
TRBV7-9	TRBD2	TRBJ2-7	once	TGTGCCAGCTACCCCCTAGAGGCGGGGGGGAAGCAGTACTTC	CASYPLEAGGKQYF
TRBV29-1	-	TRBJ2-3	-	TGCAGCGTTGAGTGGTCACGGCGGCCAGATACGCAGTATTTT	CSVEWSRRPDTQYF
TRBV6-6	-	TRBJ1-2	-	TGTGCCAGCAGTGCGGACACAGCCTATGGCTACACCTTC	CASSADTAYGYTF
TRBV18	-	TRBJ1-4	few	TGTGCCAGCTCACCACAGGGGCTGGATGAAAAACTGTTTTTT	CASSPQGLDEKLFF